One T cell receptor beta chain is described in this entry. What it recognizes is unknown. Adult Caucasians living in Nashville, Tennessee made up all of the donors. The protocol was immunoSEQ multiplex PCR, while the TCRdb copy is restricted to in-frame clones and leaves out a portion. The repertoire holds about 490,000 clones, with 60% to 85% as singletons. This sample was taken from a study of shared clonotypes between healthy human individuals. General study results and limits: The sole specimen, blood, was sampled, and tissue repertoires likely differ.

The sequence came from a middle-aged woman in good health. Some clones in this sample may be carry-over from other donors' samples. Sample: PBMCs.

CDR3 protein: CASSLWGRYTDTQYF. CDR3 nucleotides: TGTGCCAGCAGTTTATGGGGTCGGTACACAGATACGCAGTATTTT. The chain links TRBV27 to TRBJ2-3; no definite D call. CDR1 is MNHEY, CDR2 SMNVEV, per germline (reference sequence). The CDR3 runs 15 residues. V was trimmed by 1 base and J by 2 bases, leaving 10 bases between them.